This T cell receptor (beta chain) was identified in a study of beta chain features in type 1 diabetes. Based on CD45RO/CCR7/CD25/CD127/CD95/CD27, CD4+ regulatory, stem cell-like memory, naive and central memory cells were sorted. This clone appeared a few times. Its antigen is unidentified. Sequencing targeted expressed TCRB transcripts, as all isolated RNA had been reverse transcribed. TCRdb's table, derived via immunoSEQ multiplex PCR, lists solely in-frame clones and lacks some. The sample holds approximately 170,000 clones, 7.5% to 8.5% seen once. General study results and limits: Moderate but significant shortening of TCRB CDR3s was recorded in all four CD4+ subsets from Type 1 diabetes patients. Within the patient group, naive, central memory and Treg TCRB repertoires appeared more similar to each other than within healthy donors. Junctions at VDJ sites from type 1 diabetes patients had fewer insertions and more deletions.

The TCR was taken from a young man with type 1 diabetes. Sequenced material: central memory CD4+ T cells from blood.

DNA of the CDR3: TGTGCCAGCAGCTTGACGGGGTACAATGAGCAGTTCTTC. This encodes CASSLTGYNEQFF. The V call is TRBV7-8, the J call TRBJ2-1; a possible D gene is TRBD2 (5 bases). The CDR3 runs 13 residues. CDR1 is SGHVS, CDR2 FQNEAQ, per germline. The V end was cut by 3 bases, the J end by 4 bases, with 7 bases between.